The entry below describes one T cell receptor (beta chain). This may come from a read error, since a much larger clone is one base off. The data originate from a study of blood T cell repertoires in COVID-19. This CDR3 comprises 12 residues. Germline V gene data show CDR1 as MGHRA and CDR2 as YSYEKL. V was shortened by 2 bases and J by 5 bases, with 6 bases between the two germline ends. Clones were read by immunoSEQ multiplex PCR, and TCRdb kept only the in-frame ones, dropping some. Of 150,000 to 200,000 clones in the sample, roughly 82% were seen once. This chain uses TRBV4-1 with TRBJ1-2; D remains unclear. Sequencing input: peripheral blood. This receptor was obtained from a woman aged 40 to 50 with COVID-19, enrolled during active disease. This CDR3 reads CASSQTDYGYTF. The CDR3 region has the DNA TGCGCCAGCAGCCAAACAGATTATGGCTACACCTTC.